This TCR beta chain is drawn from a study of cytomegalovirus exposure and HLA in healthy donors. CDR3 length: 13 residues. Germline CDR1 and CDR2: SGHVS and FNYEAQ. V was pared by 5 bases and J by 7 bases, with 7 bases of the junction left unmatched. The sample holds one count of this clone. Its antigen remains unidentified. Distinct nucleotide sequences in the sample also encode this CDR3. Study results and caveats: Later analysis revealed greater clonal expansion in HLA-associated TCR beta chains than in equally common others. Further analysis was carried out later, and it showed several of the most significant clusters appearing linked to common viral pathogens. Analysis was carried out at a later point, and it linked a missense DCLRE1C variant to TCR beta V- and J-gene trimming.

A multiplex PCR was run with 60 Vbeta primers and 13 Jbeta primers. Sequencing used immunoSEQ multiplex PCR; TCRdb keeps in-frame clones, though not all of them. This sample yields about 150,000 clones, of which about 72% are seen a single time; approximately 2% belongs to the top ten. The receptor comes from a middle-aged man in good health and CMV-seronegative. Sequenced input: PBMCs. This chain connects TRBV7-6 to TRBJ1-1, with 7 nucleotides matching TRBD1. CDR3 DNA sequence: TGTGCCAGCAGCATCGGACAGGCCTATGAAGCTTTCTTT. Its translation is CASSIGQAYEAFF.